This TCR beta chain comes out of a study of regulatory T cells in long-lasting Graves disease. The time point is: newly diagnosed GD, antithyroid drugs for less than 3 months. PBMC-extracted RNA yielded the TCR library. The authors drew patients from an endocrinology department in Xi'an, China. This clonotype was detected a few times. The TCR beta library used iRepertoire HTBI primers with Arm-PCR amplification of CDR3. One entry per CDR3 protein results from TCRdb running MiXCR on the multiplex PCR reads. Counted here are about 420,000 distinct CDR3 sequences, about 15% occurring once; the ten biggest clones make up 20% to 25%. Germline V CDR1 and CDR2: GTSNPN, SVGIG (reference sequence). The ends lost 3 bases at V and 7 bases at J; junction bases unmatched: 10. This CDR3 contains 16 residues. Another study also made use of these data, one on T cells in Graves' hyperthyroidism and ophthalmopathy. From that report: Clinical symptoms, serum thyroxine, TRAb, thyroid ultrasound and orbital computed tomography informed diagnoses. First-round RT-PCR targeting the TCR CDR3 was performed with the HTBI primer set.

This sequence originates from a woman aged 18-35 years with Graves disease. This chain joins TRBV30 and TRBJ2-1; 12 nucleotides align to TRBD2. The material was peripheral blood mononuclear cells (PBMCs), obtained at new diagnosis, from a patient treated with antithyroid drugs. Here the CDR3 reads CAWRDSGTSGFNEQFF. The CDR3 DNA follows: TGTGCCTGGAGAGATTCCGGGACTAGCGGGTTTAATGAGCAGTTCTTC.